Each of the 27 T cell receptor beta chains below was sequenced from the same sample in a study of cytomegalovirus exposure and HLA in healthy donors. The primer mix had 60 Vbeta and 13 Jbeta primers. Sequenced by immunoSEQ multiplex PCR; TCRdb stores in-frame clones only, minus some. The table includes about 140,000 clones, approximately 80% detected once. The source material was PBMCs. These receptors were collected from a man aged 30-40 years in good health and CMV-seropositive.

V usage is TRBV5-8 and J usage is TRBJ2-2; D is ambiguous. Per the germline V gene, CDR1 is SGHTS and CDR2 is YDEGEE. The CDR3 has 15 residues. V was trimmed by 2 bases and J by 6 bases, leaving 14 bases between them. In nucleotides, the CDR3 is TGTGCCAGCAGCTTCTCGCAGGCCCCTTCCGGGGAGCTGTTTTTT. Encoded protein: CASSFSQAPSGELFF.

The CDR3: CASSRRTSGIYSYEQYF. In nucleotides, the CDR3 is TGTGCCAGCAGTCGTCGGACTAGCGGGATCTATTCCTACGAGCAGTACTTC. The chain combines TRBV28 with TRBJ2-7; 12 nucleotides line up with TRBD2. The V gene end was trimmed by 5 bases and the J gene end by 1 base; junction bases not matched to a gene: 9. This CDR3 spans 17 amino acids. Germline lookup yields CDR1 MDHEN and CDR2 SYDVKM.

This CDR3 is CASSAGQGGTIRYGYTF. For the CDR3, the DNA is TGTGCCAGCAGTGCGGGACAGGGGGGTACGATCCGATATGGCTACACCTTC. The V call is TRBV6-1, the J call TRBJ1-2; 11 nucleotides match TRBD1. Germline values: CDR1 MNHNS, CDR2 SASEGT. Trimming removed 4 bases from V and 5 bases from J; junction bases left unmatched: 12. CDR3 size: 17 residues.

The chain uses TRBV2 and TRBJ2-7; perhaps TRBD1 as D (6 bases). CDR3 length: 13 residues. Germline CDR1 and CDR2: SNHLY and FYNNEI. V was clipped by 11 bases and J by 5 bases, with 19 bases between them. CDR3 DNA: TGTGCCCTCCGGGGACAATTTAACCACGAGCAGTACTTC. Encoded protein: CALRGQFNHEQYF.

This chain uses TRBV29-1 with TRBJ1-1, with D unresolved. Germline V gene data show CDR1 as SQVTM and CDR2 as ANQGSEA. V lost 7 bases and J lost 4, with 16 bases in between. There are 13 residues in the CDR3. DNA for the CDR3: TGCAGCGCCGGACGGACGGGAGGCACTGAAGCTTTCTTT. Translated: CSAGRTGGTEAFF.

The J gene is TRBJ1-5, the V gene TRBV21-1; the table calls TRBD1, which could not be checked here. TRBV21-1 is termed a pseudogene. CDR3 length: 17 residues. CDR3 loop: CASSKAGGKVRNQPQHF. The CDR3 DNA reads as TGTGCCAGCAGCAAGGCAGGGGGGAAAGTAAGGAATCAGCCCCAGCATTTT.

The genes are TRBV2 and TRBJ2-3; 10 bases fit TRBD2. Germline V gene lookup returns CDR1 SNHLY and CDR2 FYNNEI. J lost 5 bases, V lost 7 bases, and 6 bases had no gene match. The CDR3 is 14 residues long. DNA for the CDR3: TGTGCCAGCACGGCTAGCGGGGGAGGAGATACGCAGTATTTT. As protein: CASTASGGGDTQYF.

This clone was detected only once. In nucleotides, the CDR3 is TGTGCCAGCAGCCCGGGGGGGGCGACAGGCGGCTCTGGAAACACCATATATTTT. This codes for CASSPGGATGGSGNTIYF. J is TRBJ1-3 and V is TRBV5-4; weak D call: TRBD1 (6 bases). V gave up 4 bases and J gave up 0 bases, with 20 bases separating them. Germline assignment: CDR1 SGHNT and CDR2 YYREEE (reference sequence). This CDR3 spans 18 amino acids. The full variable domain, rest sourced from reference TRBV5-4 and TRBJ1-3, is ETGVTQSPTHLIKTRGQQVTLRCSSQSGHNTVSWYQQALGQGPQFIFQYYREEENGRGNFPPRFSGLQFPNYSSELNVNALELDDSALYLCASSPGGATGGSGNTIYFGEGSWLTVV.

CDR3 DNA sequence: TGTGCCTGGAGTCTTTTGAGGACTCCACGGGACATTCAGTACTTC. This sequence encodes CAWSLLRTPRDIQYF. This chain links TRBV30 with TRBJ2-4; a possible D gene is TRBD2 (5 bases). CDR3 length: 15 residues. Germline V gene sequence: CDR1 GTSNPN, CDR2 SVGIG (reference sequence). Trimming removed 2 bases from V and 8 bases from J, with 19 bases in between.

This clone was counted between two and nine times. The chain links TRBV6-1 to TRBJ1-3; 10 nucleotides match TRBD1. The V gene's germline CDR1 is MNHNS and CDR2 SASEGT. The junction had 3 bases not matched to a gene; V was cut back by 2 bases and J by 2 bases. The CDR3 length is 16 residues. The CDR3 DNA is TGTGCCAGCAGTGAACGGACAGGGGGGACTGGAAACACCATATATTTT. Translated, it gives CASSERTGGTGNTIYF.

This chain connects TRBV2 to TRBJ2-1; 11 positions match TRBD1. Looked up from germline, CDR1 is SNHLY and CDR2 is FYNNEI. This CDR3 has 15 residues. V lost 7 bases to trimming and J lost 1 base; unmatched junction nucleotides: 3. The CDR3 sequence: CASTGDRGSYNEQFF. The CDR3, as DNA: TGTGCCAGCACCGGGGACAGGGGGTCCTACAATGAGCAGTTCTTC.

This clone has a single count. This chain connects TRBV2 to TRBJ2-5; D not certain. The J call could be wrong; TRBJ2-7 is a better fit for the DNA end. The CDR3 loop spans 14 amino acids. Germline V gene sequence: CDR1 SNHLY, CDR2 FYNNEI. CDR3: CASSERGVTYEQYF. Written as DNA, the CDR3 is TGTGCCAGCAGTGAACGCGGCGTAACCTACGAGCAGTACTTC.

This chain connects TRBV2 to TRBJ1-4, with D possibly TRBD1 on 5 matching bases. The CDR3 spans 15 residues. Germline V gene sequence: CDR1 SNHLY, CDR2 FYNNEI. Trimming took 5 bases from V and 7 from J, leaving 17 bases between them. This CDR3 is CASSREGTGGEKLFF. As DNA, the CDR3 is TGTGCCAGCAGTAGGGAGGGGACCGGGGGTGAAAAACTGTTTTTT.

The chain joins TRBV2 to TRBJ2-7, with 7 bases that match TRBD2. The CDR3 runs to 15 residues. V gave up 3 bases and J gave up 3 bases; unmatched junction bases: 8. Germline-derived CDR1 and CDR2 are SNHLY and FYNNEI. CDR3 sequence: CASSERLAESYEQYF. The CDR3, as DNA: TGTGCCAGCAGTGAGAGGCTAGCGGAAAGCTACGAGCAGTACTTC.

The chain recombines TRBV2 with TRBJ1-6; D might be TRBD1 (5 bases). V dropped 8 bases and J dropped 8 bases, with 13 bases sitting between them. The CDR3 covers 13 residues. Per germline, CDR1 SNHLY and CDR2 FYNNEI. This chain's CDR3 is CASGGAGDSPLHF. The CDR3 DNA is TGTGCCAGCGGTGGGGCCGGGGATTCACCCCTCCACTTT.

The rearrangement links TRBV18 to TRBJ1-1, with a possible D match to TRBD1 (5 bases). The CDR3 totals 16 residues. The V gene lost 2 bases and the J gene lost 2 bases, with 15 bases spanning the gap. The germline gives CDR1 KGHSH, CDR2 LQKENI. The CDR3 region has the DNA TGTGCCAGCTCACCAGGAGGGGACGGCATTAACACTGAAGCTTTCTTT. Translation gives CASSPGGDGINTEAFF.

The chain carries TRBV10-3 and TRBJ2-1; possible D gene TRBD1, 6 bases. This CDR3 is 14 amino acids long. V was trimmed by 7 bases and J by 0 bases, leaving 10 bases between them. CDR1 ENHRY and CDR2 SYGVKD come from the germline V gene. The CDR3: CAIMPGDSYNEQFF. Written as DNA, the CDR3 is TGTGCCATCATGCCAGGGGACTCCTACAATGAGCAGTTCTTC.

The rearrangement links TRBV5-1 to TRBJ1-2, with D unresolved. The germline V gene encodes CDR1 SGHRS and CDR2 YFSETQ. The CDR3 totals 14 residues. V lost 0 bases, J lost 2 bases, and 8 bases lay in between. CDR3 protein: CASSLVPGNYGYTF. CDR3 sequence (DNA): TGCGCCAGCAGCTTGGTCCCGGGAAACTATGGCTACACCTTC.

The chain couples TRBV28 to TRBJ2-7, with TRBD1 identical over 8 bases. The CDR3 has 17 amino acids. After removal of 2 bases from V and 7 bases from J, the junction contained 16 bases not matched to a gene. The V gene's germline CDR1 is MDHEN and CDR2 SYDVKM. DNA for the CDR3: TGTGCCAGCAGTTTAGTGGGCCAGGGGGCAGGTTGGGGAGAGCAGTACTTC. Its protein product is CASSLVGQGAGWGEQYF.

The chain has TRBV6-1 and TRBJ1-2, with unresolved D. CDR3 length equals 12 residues. Germline V CDR1 and CDR2: MNHNS, SASEGT. The V end was cut by 2 bases, the J end by 3 bases, with 4 bases between. CDR3 sequence (DNA): TGTGCCAGCAGTGAAATCGACTATGGCTACACCTTC. Protein product: CASSEIDYGYTF.

This clone has just one count. V gene TRBV7-3 combines with J gene TRBJ2-3, with TRBD2 identical over 9 bases. The CDR3 totals 16 residues. Germline V lookup: CDR1 SGHTA, CDR2 FQGTGA. J gave up 3 bases and V 2 bases, and 6 bases lay outside the gene matches. CDR3: CASSLSGGGVTDTQYF. CDR3 DNA: TGTGCCAGCAGCTTATCCGGCGGGGGGGTAACAGATACGCAGTATTTT. The whole variable domain, remainder taken from reference TRBV7-3 and TRBJ2-3, is GAGVSQTPSNKVTEKGKYVELRCDPISGHTALYWYRQSLGQGPEFLIYFQGTGAADDSGLPNDRFFAVRPEGSVSTLKIQRTERGDSAVYLCASSLSGGGVTDTQYFGPGTRLTVL.

This clone was seen more than once but under ten times. V and J are TRBV5-1 and TRBJ1-6; TRBD1 is a possible D gene (6 bases). Trimming shortened V by 0 bases and J by 6 bases, and 10 bases separated the two germline ends. In germline, CDR1 is SGHRS, CDR2 YFSETQ. The CDR3 is made up of 15 amino acids. The DNA of the CDR3 is TGCGCCAGCAGCTTGGATCGACAGGCTAATTCACCCCTCCACTTT. It codes for CASSLDRQANSPLHF.

The chain links TRBV28 to TRBJ2-7, with 12 bases lining up with TRBD1. V was clipped by 7 bases and J by 7 bases; unmatched bases: 11. There are 15 residues in the CDR3. Germline lookup yields CDR1 MDHEN and CDR2 SYDVKM. CDR3 nucleotide sequence: TGTGCCAGCAAGTCCCAGGGACAGGGGGCTGGGGAGCAGTACTTC. Translating gives CASKSQGQGAGEQYF.

This clone was seen a handful of times. The rearrangement links TRBV25-1 to TRBJ2-7, with a tentative D call TRBD1 (7 bases). Germline V lookup: CDR1 MGHDK, CDR2 SYGVNS. This CDR3 is built from 14 residues. V lost 4 bases and J 1 base, leaving 11 bases between the germline ends. CDR3 in amino acids: CASSGGDSSYEQYF. CDR3 coding DNA: TGTGCCAGCAGTGGGGGGGACAGTTCCTACGAGCAGTACTTC.

The J gene is TRBJ1-6, the V gene TRBV4-2, with a tentative D call TRBD1 (5 bases). Trimming left V 1 base short and J 2 bases short, with 9 bases between. The CDR3 has 16 amino acids. CDR1 LGHNA and CDR2 YNFKEQ come from the germline V gene. CDR3 bases: TGTGCCAGCAGCCAAGCGGCGGGGCCCTATAATTCACCCCTCCACTTT. Protein product: CASSQAAGPYNSPLHF.

This clone was found once. The chain links TRBV6-1 to TRBJ2-5; D unresolved. Per the germline V gene, CDR1 is MNHNS and CDR2 is SASEGT. Trimming stripped 2 bases from V and 3 bases from J, with 4 bases between. CDR3 size: 12 residues. CDR3 sequence (DNA): TGTGCCAGCAGTGAACAGAAAGAGACCCAGTACTTC. It encodes CASSEQKETQYF.

The chain uses TRBV14 and TRBJ1-6, with a tentative D call TRBD1 (6 bases). Deletions cut 5 bases from V and 6 bases from J, with 11 bases between. Germline assignment: CDR1 SGHDN and CDR2 FVKESK. The CDR3 runs to 14 residues. The CDR3 DNA is TGTGCCAGCAGCTCCAGGGGCGCTAATTCACCCCTCCACTTT. It codes for CASSSRGANSPLHF. Looking up the rest from reference TRBV14 and TRBJ1-6 gives the full variable domain: EAGVTQFPSHSVIEKGQTVTLRCDPISGHDNLYWYRRVMGKEIKFLLHFVKESKQDESGMPNNRFLAERTGGTYSTLKVQPAELEDSGVYFCASSSRGANSPLHFGNGTRLTVT.